The 27 T cell receptor beta chains given below trace back to one sample, sequenced in a study of blood T cells in healthy people across ages. For the second PCR, which ran for 7 to 11 cycles, a sample-barcoded 5' primer and a J-beta primer mix were used. TCRdb passed the 5' RACE reads through MiXCR, listing each CDR3 protein once. Of over a million distinct CDR3 sequences listed, roughly 40% are singletons. The sample was blood. The source of these receptors is a woman in her late teens or twenties in good health.

The chain combines TRBV5-1 with TRBJ2-7, with TRBD2 matching over 7 bases. The germline V gene has CDR1 SGHRS and CDR2 YFSETQ. Germline trimming cut 0 bases from V and 5 bases from J; bases unmatched to any gene: 5. The CDR3 length is 14 residues. The CDR3 here is CASSLEPGGNEQYF. CDR3 nucleotide sequence: TGCGCCAGCAGCTTGGAGCCGGGAGGTAACGAGCAGTACTTC.

CDR3 loop: CSGRGLASTDTQYF. As DNA, the CDR3 is TGCAGTGGACGGGGACTAGCTAGCACAGATACGCAGTATTTT. V usage is TRBV20-1 and J usage is TRBJ2-3, with 9 bases fitting TRBD2. The junction had 5 bases not matched to a gene; V was cut back by 7 bases and J by 0 bases. Per the germline V gene, CDR1 is DFQATT and CDR2 is SNEGSKA (reference sequence). The CDR3 totals 14 residues.

The CDR3 region has the DNA TGTGCCAGCAGCGTAGGGGACAGGGGGCTGGAGACCCAGTACTTC. Translating it yields CASSVGDRGLETQYF. The chain joins TRBV9 to TRBJ2-5; 12 nucleotides match TRBD1. The length of the CDR3 is 15 residues. Looked up from germline, CDR1 is SGDLS and CDR2 is YYNGEE. V shed 0 bases and J 5 bases; nucleotides not matched to a gene: 2.

The V call is TRBV4-1, the J call TRBJ2-3; 12 bases map to TRBD2. The CDR3 extends over 17 amino acids. The trim removed 0 bases at V and 2 bases at J, leaving 3 bases unmatched. Germline CDR1 reads MGHRA; CDR2 reads YSYEKL. The CDR3 bases are TGCGCCAGCAGCCAAGAGCGACTAGCGGGGGACACAGATACGCAGTATTTT. Translating gives CASSQERLAGDTDTQYF.

In this sample, this clonotype turned up once. The chain has TRBV7-9 and TRBJ2-1; maybe TRBD1 (6 bases). Per germline, CDR1 SEHNR and CDR2 FQNEAQ (reference sequence). V gave up 5 bases and J gave up 10 bases, with 12 bases separating them. This CDR3 contains 12 residues. CDR3 in DNA: TGTGCCAGCAGCGGACAGTCCTACGAGCAGTTCTTC. As protein: CASSGQSYEQFF.

This chain uses TRBV4-1 with TRBJ1-5; no reliable D call. Between the trimmed V and J ends, which lost 0 bases and 4 bases, there was a span of 10 bases. Germline CDR1 reads MGHRA; CDR2 reads YSYEKL. CDR3 length equals 15 residues. CDR3 residues: CASSQEGITNQPQHF. In nucleotides, the CDR3 is TGCGCCAGCAGCCAAGAGGGGATCACTAATCAGCCCCAGCATTTT.

This clonotype was picked up a small number of times. This chain joins TRBV20-1 and TRBJ2-1, with TRBD2 matching over 8 bases. Germline assignment: CDR1 DFQATT and CDR2 SNEGSKA (reference sequence). V gave up 2 bases and J gave up 3 bases; unmatched junction bases: 12. The CDR3 spans 17 residues. CDR3 sequence reads: CSARIGGAGGNYNEQFF. The DNA for the CDR3 is TGCAGTGCTAGAATAGGTGGGGCGGGGGGCAACTACAATGAGCAGTTCTTC.

This clonotype was found a few times. The chain employs TRBV7-9 and TRBJ2-1; 8 nucleotides agree with TRBD2. CDR3 length: 13 residues. CDR1 is SEHNR and CDR2 is FQNEAQ in the germline V gene (reference sequence). Unmatched junction bases numbered 10, after V lost 4 bases and J lost 14 bases. The CDR3 region is CASSSGSGNLEFF. CDR3 bases: TGTGCCAGCAGCTCGGGTAGCGGGAATCTGGAGTTCTTC.

The chain carries TRBV20-1 and TRBJ2-3, with a weak D call TRBD1 (5 bases). V lost 3 bases and J 4 bases, leaving 14 bases between the germline ends. CDR3 size: 14 residues. Germline V lookup: CDR1 DFQATT, CDR2 SNEGSKA (reference sequence). The DNA of the CDR3 is TGCAGTGCTAGGGGGCGGCGTGTCCCAGATACGCAGTATTTT. Translated: CSARGRRVPDTQYF.

The chain employs TRBV6-1 and TRBJ1-2, with D maybe TRBD1 (5 bases). The V and J ends lost 9 bases and 4 bases respectively, with 12 bases between them. Germline loops: CDR1 MNHNS, CDR2 SASEGT. The CDR3 runs 12 residues. The chain's CDR3 is CASERGGYGYTF. The DNA for the CDR3 is TGTGCCAGTGAGAGGGGCGGCTATGGCTACACCTTC.

This clonotype was seen a few times. The gene calls are TRBV12-3 or TRBV12-4 and TRBJ1-1; TRBD1 aligns across 8 bases. CDR3 size: 15 residues. Unmatched junction bases numbered 10, after V lost 5 bases and J lost 5 bases. The CDR3 bases are TGTGCCAGCAGTCAACCTGGACAGGGAAGAACTGAAGCTTTCTTT. Amino acids: CASSQPGQGRTEAFF.

This clonotype was observed a handful of times. The J gene is TRBJ2-1, the V gene TRBV12-3 or TRBV12-4; 10 bases fit TRBD2. V lost 11 bases and J lost 10; bases outside the gene matches: 17. The CDR3 totals 15 residues. The CDR3 nucleotides are TGTGCCTCCACCCGGAGAGCGGGGGGGCCCGGCGAGCAGTTCTTC. Translation gives CASTRRAGGPGEQFF.

This clonotype turned up a few times. This chain connects TRBV10-3 to TRBJ2-1; 11 nucleotides line up with TRBD2. V lost 10 bases and J lost 5; bases outside the gene matches: 10. This CDR3 comprises 15 residues. Per germline, CDR1 ENHRY and CDR2 SYGVKD. This chain's CDR3 is CASAPGTSGHNEQFF. The CDR3 DNA reads TGTGCCAGCGCCCCCGGGACTAGCGGCCACAATGAGCAGTTCTTC.

This clonotype has at least ten counts. The chain uses TRBV10-3 and TRBJ2-1; 13 positions match TRBD2. Germline trimming cut 9 bases from V and 5 bases from J; bases unmatched to any gene: 1. Germline V gene data show CDR1 as ENHRY and CDR2 as SYGVKD. The CDR3 spans 13 residues. The CDR3 protein is CAMGTSGNNEQFF. Written as DNA, the CDR3 is TGTGCCATGGGGACTAGCGGGAACAATGAGCAGTTCTTC.

The rearrangement joins TRBV4-1 to TRBJ2-5, with 7 bases identical to TRBD1. The CDR3 contains 17 residues. J gave up 2 bases and V 4 bases, and 13 bases lay outside the gene matches. The V gene's germline CDR1 is MGHRA and CDR2 YSYEKL. The CDR3: CASSRLALPGQQETQYF. The CDR3 nucleotides are TGCGCCAGCAGCCGCCTAGCCCTCCCGGGACAGCAAGAGACCCAGTACTTC.

Only a few counts were recorded for this clonotype. This chain uses TRBV6-5 with TRBJ2-7; D remains unclear. Germline CDR1 reads MNHEY; CDR2 reads SVGAGI. Trimming took 10 bases from V and 5 from J, leaving 12 bases between them. The CDR3 has 11 residues. CDR3 loop: CATTRTNEQYF. DNA of the CDR3: TGTGCCACCACGAGAACAAACGAGCAGTACTTC.

The chain has TRBV28 and TRBJ2-4; TRBD2 agrees at 10 bases. Looked up from germline, CDR1 is MDHEN and CDR2 is SYDVKM. J was trimmed by 10 bases and V by 4 bases; bases with no gene match: 7. This CDR3 spans 14 amino acids. For the CDR3, the DNA is TGTGCCAGCAGTTCCGGGACTAGCGAGTATATTCAGTACTTC. Residues: CASSSGTSEYIQYF.

This chain connects TRBV12-3 or TRBV12-4 to TRBJ2-1; D is uncertain. With the DNA end fitting TRBJ2-7 better, the J assignment may be wrong. CDR3 length equals 14 residues. In DNA form, the CDR3 reads TGTGCCAGCAGTTCCAACTCTCAATACAATGAGCAGTACTTC. Amino acids: CASSSNSQYNEQYF.

Remarks on this clonotype: One end of the junction does not line up with germline, which may come from a read error. V is TRBV18 and J is TRBJ2-5, with a possible D match to TRBD1 (6 bases). The CDR3 has 15 residues. Germline CDR1 and CDR2: KGHSH and LQKENI. For the CDR3, the DNA is TGTGCCAGCTCTCCACGGGACACTACCCAAGAGACCCAGTACTTC. This translates into CASSPRDTTQETQYF.

The rearrangement uses TRBV3-1 and TRBJ2-1, with 7 bases fitting TRBD2. The CDR3 sequence is 17 residues long. Germline V gene lookup returns CDR1 LGHDT and CDR2 YNNKEL (reference sequence). V trimming: 0 bases; J trimming: 2 bases; junction bases outside the gene matches: 7. CDR3 loop: CASSQDRPSGTYNEQFF. The CDR3 DNA is TGTGCCAGCAGCCAAGATCGGCCTAGCGGAACCTACAATGAGCAGTTCTTC.

J is TRBJ2-3 and V is TRBV12-3 or TRBV12-4; D gene uncertain. The germline V and J ends were trimmed by 5 bases and 0 bases, with 12 bases remaining between them. CDR3 length equals 15 residues. CDR3 nucleotides: TGTGCCAGCAGTCCCCGTCACCTTAGCACAGATACGCAGTATTTT. Protein sequence: CASSPRHLSTDTQYF.

This clonotype has just a few counts. The genes are TRBV12-3 or TRBV12-4 and TRBJ1-4; TRBD1 might be the D (5 bases). The CDR3 is made up of 16 amino acids. V lost 5 bases and J 10 bases, leaving 23 bases between the germline ends. Written as DNA, the CDR3 is TGTGCCAGCAGTCCCCCGGTGGGGCGACAAGGCGGAAAACTGTTTTTT. Its protein product is CASSPPVGRQGGKLFF.

This clonotype came up once. This chain joins TRBV6-1 and TRBJ1-1, with 8 bases identical to TRBD1. In germline, CDR1 is MNHNS, CDR2 SASEGT. Trimming cost V 0 bases and J 3 bases; bases outside gene matches: 3. This CDR3 is built from 15 residues. The CDR3 region has the DNA TGTGCCAGCAGTGAAGCGGCGGACAGGGACACTGAAGCTTTCTTT. This sequence encodes CASSEAADRDTEAFF.

This clonotype was counted only a few times. The chain has TRBV28 and TRBJ2-7; D possibly uses TRBD1 or TRBD2 (6 bases each). Per germline, CDR1 MDHEN and CDR2 SYDVKM. The CDR3 covers 15 residues. V lost 3 bases and J lost 7, with 19 bases in between. This chain's CDR3 is CASSFVREGGWEQYF. DNA of the CDR3: TGTGCCAGCAGTTTTGTCAGAGAGGGGGGATGGGAGCAGTACTTC.

The chain joins TRBV20-1 to TRBJ1-2; D perhaps matches TRBD1 (6 bases). CDR1 is DFQATT, CDR2 SNEGSKA, per germline (reference sequence). V lost 5 bases and J lost 8, with 18 bases in between. There are 13 residues in the CDR3. CDR3 protein: CSAFYRVAGGYTF. The CDR3, as DNA: TGCAGTGCTTTCTACAGGGTAGCGGGGGGCTACACCTTC.

The chain is built from TRBV27 and TRBJ2-5; D not resolved. Trimming cost V 2 bases and J 3 bases, with 13 bases left between them. Germline CDR1 MNHEY, CDR2 SMNVEV (reference sequence). The length of the CDR3 is 15 residues. The CDR3 nucleotides read TGTGCCAGCAGTTTAGGTGCGTCCGAAAAAGAGACCCAGTACTTC. This encodes CASSLGASEKETQYF.

This clonotype was seen a handful of times. The chain joins TRBV12-3 or TRBV12-4 to TRBJ1-2; the match to TRBD1 covers 8 bases. This CDR3 has 14 residues. The trim removed 6 bases at V and 5 bases at J, leaving 8 bases unmatched. CDR3 protein: CASSYRQGRYGYTF. CDR3 bases: TGTGCCAGCAGCTACAGACAGGGGCGGTATGGCTACACCTTC.